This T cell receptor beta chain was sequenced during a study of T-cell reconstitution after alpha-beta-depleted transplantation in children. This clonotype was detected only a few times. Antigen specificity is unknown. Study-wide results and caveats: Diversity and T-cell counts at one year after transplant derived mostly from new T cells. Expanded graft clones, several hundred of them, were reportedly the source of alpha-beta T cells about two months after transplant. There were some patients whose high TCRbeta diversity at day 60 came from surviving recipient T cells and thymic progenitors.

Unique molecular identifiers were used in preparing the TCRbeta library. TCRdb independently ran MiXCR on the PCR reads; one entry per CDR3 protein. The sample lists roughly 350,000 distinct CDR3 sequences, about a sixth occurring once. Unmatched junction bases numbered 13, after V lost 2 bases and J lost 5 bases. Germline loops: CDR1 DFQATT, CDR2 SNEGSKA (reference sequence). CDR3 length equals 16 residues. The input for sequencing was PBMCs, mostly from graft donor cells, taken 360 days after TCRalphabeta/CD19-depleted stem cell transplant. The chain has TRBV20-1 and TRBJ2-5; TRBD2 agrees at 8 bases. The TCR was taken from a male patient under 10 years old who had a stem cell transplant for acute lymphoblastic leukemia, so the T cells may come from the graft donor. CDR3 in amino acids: CSARTTAGTSTETQYF. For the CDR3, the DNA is TGCAGTGCTAGAACCACAGCGGGGACTAGTACGGAGACCCAGTACTTC.